This T cell receptor beta chain was sequenced during a study of vaccination effects on CD4 cells after COVID-19. Some clones are missing from TCRdb's copy, which holds only in-frame ones; the method was immunoSEQ multiplex PCR. The data hold 55,000 to 90,000 clones, with under 85% observed a single time. With regard to this clone: What it binds is unknown.

Viral peptide pool expansion of antigen-specific CD4+ T cells preceded sequencing in the ViraFEST assay. Following culture for more than 9 days, CD4+ T cells were isolated. Infection dated between March and December 2020, before the Alpha, Beta and Delta variants reached the United States. Use of an HIV-1 Nef peptide pool defined the negative control culture. The authors replaced half the medium with IL-2 medium on days 3 and 7. The CDR3 totals 18 residues. Per the germline V gene, CDR1 is SGHDN and CDR2 is FVKESK. V lost 1 base and J 4 bases, leaving 20 bases between the germline ends. This chain connects TRBV14 to TRBJ2-1; D ambiguous. This TCR came from a human donor who had a prior SARS-CoV-2 infection. The sequencing used CD4+ T cells from PBMCs cultured with HIV peptides, collected before COVID-19 vaccination. Subset defined: HIV-1 Nef peptide pool negative control/reference culture. The DNA of the CDR3 is TGTGCCAGCAGCCAAGTTGCCGGTTCCAAGCAACCATACAATGAGCAGTTCTTC. Its protein product is CASSQVAGSKQPYNEQFF.